This T cell receptor (beta chain) came from a study of T cells in Graves' hyperthyroidism and ophthalmopathy. Amplified TCR beta CDR3 regions came from RNA transcripts. The HTBI primer set served for first-round RT-PCR of the TCR CDR3. TCRdb recomputed calls from the multiplex PCR reads with MiXCR, one row per CDR3 protein. The data contain about 380,000 distinct CDR3 sequences, about a fifth of them singletons. This clonotype was counted ten times or more. CDR1 and CDR2 from the germline V gene are MNHNS and SASEGT. CDR3 length equals 14 residues. Unmatched junction bases numbered 16, after V lost 5 bases and J lost 14 bases.

The rearrangement links TRBV6-1 to TRBJ1-2; TRBD1 agrees at 8 bases. The source material was blood. The receptor was derived from a man younger than 35 with Graves' ophthalmopathy. This CDR3 reads CASSTPGQGGFSTF. The CDR3 nucleotides read TGTGCCAGCAGTACGCCCGGACAGGGAGGGTTTAGTACCTTC.